This T cell receptor beta chain was found in a study of T cell clonality in common variable immunodeficiency. Findings and caveats of the study: Compared with healthy controls, CVID subjects showed increased TCRbeta clonality, mostly in about a third.

In its sample, this clone was seen many times. Antigen specificity is unknown. Read sequence stops 3 residues before the CDR3 end, and the germline J gene provides the missing end. V lost 1 base and J lost 0; bases outside the gene matches: 4. The CDR3 sequence is 17 residues long. Germline V gene lookup returns CDR1 KGHSH and CDR2 LQKENI. Libraries were prepared by immunoSEQ multiplex PCR; TCRdb keeps only in-frame clonotypes and omits some of them. The sample gives tens of thousands of clones, none seen only once, and the top ten clones hold approximately 4%. Each donor provided about 5 to 8.5 ml of heparinized whole blood.

Sequencing was done on a sample of peripheral blood mononuclear cells. This TCR derives from a person between 18 and 75 years old in good health. The V call is TRBV18, the J call TRBJ1-5; TRBD1 matches at 9 bases. Incomplete CDR3 DNA: TGTGCCAGCTCACCACAAGGACAGGGGTATAGCAATCAGCCC. It yields the protein CASSPQGQGYSNQP. The complete CDR3 reads CASSPQGQGYSNQPQHF.